These T cell receptor beta chains were read from a single sample in a study of post-analysis software for immune sequencing data. TCRdb itself ran the PCR reads through MiXCR, one entry per CDR3 protein. The table includes fewer than 900,000 distinct CDR3 sequences, 46% detected once. The material sequenced was blood. These receptors came from a girl aged 10 to 17 with multiple sclerosis. Each CDR3 is given with its conserved first and last residue. D genes are given only for firm matches. For some rows the clone size is stated as once, few or many, or as a class when expanded; others skip it.

clone_size j_call d_call v_call cdr3_aa cdr3_nt
NA TRBJ1-1 NA TRBV29-1 CSVAIRAHPLDTEAFF TGCAGCGTTGCCATCCGGGCCCACCCCTTGGACACTGAAGCTTTCTTT
few TRBJ2-3 NA TRBV12-3/TRBV12-4 CASSLAVWDTQYF TGTGCCAGCAGTTTAGCTGTCTGGGATACGCAGTATTTT
NA TRBJ2-3 NA TRBV20-1 CSASLPDTQYF TGCAGTGCTAGTCTTCCAGATACGCAGTATTTT
many TRBJ2-7 TRBD2 TRBV20-1 CSARARENEKQYF TGCAGTGCTAGGGCGCGGGAGAATGAGAAGCAGTACTTC
once TRBJ2-1 TRBD2 TRBV29-1 CSVERASGAYNEQFF TGCAGCGTTGAAAGGGCTAGCGGGGCCTACAATGAGCAGTTCTTC
few TRBJ2-5 TRBD2 TRBV24-1 CATSDPGTSDGTQYF TGTGCCACCAGTGATCCTGGGACTAGCGACGGGACCCAGTACTTC
NA TRBJ2-3 NA TRBV29-1 CSVEGRATDTQYF TGCAGCGTTGAAGGCCGGGCCACAGATACGCAGTATTTT
NA TRBJ2-2 NA TRBV7-2 CASSQRAGELFF TGTGCCAGCAGCCAACGAGCCGGGGAGCTGTTTTTT
many TRBJ2-7 NA TRBV6-5 CASSYSGAYEQYF TGTGCCAGCAGTTACTCAGGGGCCTACGAGCAGTACTTC
few TRBJ2-1 TRBD2 TRBV10-2 CASSEYASGPSFF TGCGCCAGCAGTGAATACGCTAGCGGACCCTCGTTCTTC
NA TRBJ2-6 TRBD1 TRBV9 CASSAGQDLSGANVLTF TGTGCCAGCAGCGCCGGACAGGACCTCTCTGGGGCCAACGTCCTGACTTTC
NA TRBJ2-1 TRBD1 TRBV20-1 CSANSPGQGHNEQFF TGCAGTGCCAACTCTCCGGGACAGGGCCACAATGAGCAGTTCTTC
NA TRBJ1-2 NA TRBV29-1 CSAAGRDGYTF TGCAGCGCGGCAGGGAGAGATGGCTACACCTTC
few TRBJ2-5 NA TRBV11-2 CASSLVWGQETQYF TGTGCCAGCAGCTTAGTTTGGGGACAAGAGACCCAGTACTTC
NA TRBJ1-1 TRBD1 TRBV5-1 CASSTWTGGLTTEAFF TGCGCCAGCAGCACCTGGACAGGGGGACTTACCACTGAAGCTTTCTTT
few TRBJ1-2 NA TRBV9 CASSGDSQGNGYTF TGTGCCAGCAGCGGAGATTCCCAGGGAAATGGCTACACCTTC
NA TRBJ2-4 NA TRBV20-1 CSAREGQAQNIQYF TGCAGTGCTAGGGAGGGCCAAGCCCAAAACATTCAGTACTTC
NA TRBJ2-1 TRBD2 TRBV9 CASSTGGTSVTPANEQFF TGTGCCAGCAGCACAGGGGGGACTAGCGTAACCCCGGCGAATGAGCAGTTCTTC
NA TRBJ1-1 TRBD1 TRBV29-1 CSVWDRGRMNTEAFF TGCAGCGTTTGGGACAGGGGGCGGATGAACACTGAAGCTTTCTTT
NA TRBJ2-7 TRBD2 TRBV5-6 CASSPGWAGTSVYEQYF TGTGCCAGCAGTCCTGGATGGGCCGGGACTAGCGTCTACGAGCAGTACTTC
NA TRBJ2-1 NA TRBV3-1 CASSPPSAIEQFF TGTGCCAGCAGCCCACCCTCGGCGATCGAGCAGTTCTTC
few TRBJ2-1 NA TRBV7-2 CASSLSLGTVQFF TGTGCCAGCAGCTTAAGCTTAGGGACGGTGCAGTTCTTC
NA TRBJ2-7 NA TRBV5-1 CASSVFGDDEQYF TGCGCCAGCAGCGTGTTCGGGGACGACGAGCAGTACTTC
NA TRBJ2-2 TRBD2 TRBV7-8 CASSPAGVGTGELFF TGTGCCAGCAGCCCAGCGGGAGTTGGGACCGGGGAGCTGTTTTTT
few TRBJ2-1 NA TRBV28 CACGIYNEQFF TGTGCCTGCGGGATTTACAATGAGCAGTTCTTC
few TRBJ1-2 NA TRBV4-2 CASSQEPHNRVYGYTF TGTGCCAGCAGCCAAGAACCCCACAACAGGGTCTATGGCTACACCTTC
NA TRBJ2-1 NA TRBV21-1 CANSKGGKRLAGSFPYNEQFF TGTGCCAACAGCAAAGGAGGTAAACGGCTAGCGGGCTCGTTCCCCTACAATGAGCAGTTCTTC
once TRBJ2-1 NA TRBV29-1 CSVERSGTYNEQFF TGCAGCGTTGAGAGGAGCGGAACCTACAATGAGCAGTTCTTC
many TRBJ2-7 TRBD2 TRBV10-2 CASSVSGSNYEQYF TGCGCCAGCAGTGTCAGCGGGAGCAACTACGAGCAGTACTTC
NA TRBJ1-2 TRBD1 TRBV4-3 CASSSEGAGGYTF TGCGCCAGCAGCTCCGAGGGGGCGGGTGGCTACACCTTC
few TRBJ2-3 TRBD2 TRBV3-1 CASSQDRLAGVPHTDTQYF TGTGCCAGCAGCCAAGACAGACTAGCGGGAGTCCCCCACACAGATACGCAGTATTTT
NA TRBJ2-1 NA TRBV20-1 CSARRVGVRVNNEQFF TGCAGTGCTAGAAGGGTGGGGGTCAGGGTTAACAATGAGCAGTTCTTC
NA TRBJ2-1 TRBD1 TRBV7-9 CASSPTGADEQFF TGTGCCAGCAGCCCCACAGGGGCCGATGAGCAGTTCTTC
NA TRBJ2-7 TRBD1 TRBV6-6 CASRERQGGEQYF TGTGCCAGCAGGGAAAGACAGGGCGGCGAGCAGTACTTC
NA TRBJ1-5 TRBD1 TRBV28 CASSLPLSARQGNQPQHF TGTGCCAGCAGTTTACCTCTATCCGCTAGACAGGGGAATCAGCCCCAGCATTTT
many TRBJ2-3 NA TRBV20-1 CSARDLPEDHTDTQYF TGCAGTGCTAGAGATCTCCCGGAGGACCACACAGATACGCAGTATTTT
NA TRBJ2-2 NA TRBV30 CAWSRGTGELFF TGTGCCTGGAGTAGAGGGACCGGGGAGCTGTTTTTT